These T cell receptor beta chains were read from a single sample in a study of OX40 agonist ivuxolimab in advanced cancers. TCRdb's table, derived via immunoSEQ multiplex PCR, lists solely in-frame clones and lacks some. The data contain about 40,000 clones, more than 85% of them seen just once; the ten biggest clones take up 2% to 3%. This material consisted of CD4+ or CD8+ T cells sorted from blood, taken in a trial of the OX40 agonist ivuxolimab. The receptors derive from an adult with an advanced solid tumor such as melanoma, head and neck, liver or kidney cancer. The CDR3 runs from the conserved cysteine through the conserved F or W. The D gene is left open where the match is weak. Some rows mark clone size as missing; the rest say once, few, many or name a class of expanded clone.

v_call	j_call	d_call	clone_size	cdr3_aa	cdr3_nt
TRBV10-1	TRBJ2-7	TRBD2	-	CASSDGLGPAYEQYF	TGCGCCAGCAGTGATGGACTAGGCCCCGCCTACGAGCAGTACTTC
TRBV6-1	TRBJ2-5	TRBD1	once	CASGGTGRGETQYF	TGTGCCAGCGGGGGGACAGGAAGGGGAGAGACCCAGTACTTC
TRBV12-5	TRBJ1-6	TRBD1	-	CASGLKGTGGAFYNSPLHF	TGTGCTAGTGGTTTGAAAGGGACAGGGGGCGCCTTCTATAATTCACCCCTCCACTTT
TRBV5-4	TRBJ2-7	TRBD1	-	CASSLVGTGTGEQYF	TGTGCCAGCAGCCTGGTGGGGACAGGGACAGGCGAGCAGTACTTC
TRBV5-1	TRBJ2-7	TRBD2	-	CASSRGASGGAGNEQYF	TGCGCCAGCAGCCGCGGGGCTAGCGGGGGGGCAGGAAACGAGCAGTACTTC
TRBV5-1	TRBJ2-2	-	-	CASSLGGNTGELFF	TGCGCCAGCAGCTTAGGGGGGAACACCGGGGAGCTGTTTTTT
TRBV7-2	TRBJ2-3	TRBD2	-	CASSRRASGGDTQYF	TGTGCCAGCAGCCGTAGGGCTAGCGGGGGAGATACGCAGTATTTT
TRBV10-2	TRBJ2-3	TRBD1	-	CASSETGQAADTQYF	TGCGCCAGCAGTGAAACGGGACAGGCCGCAGATACGCAGTATTTT
TRBV2	TRBJ1-5	-	-	CASNEEYSNQPQHF	TGTGCCAGCAATGAGGAGTATAGCAATCAGCCCCAGCATTTT
TRBV12-5	TRBJ1-3	-	-	CASGPDPYSYSGNTIYF	TGTGCTAGTGGCCCCGACCCGTACAGTTACTCTGGAAACACCATATATTTT
TRBV9	TRBJ2-6	-	-	CASSVGSGFSGANVLTF	TGTGCCAGCAGCGTAGGGTCAGGGTTTTCTGGGGCCAACGTCCTGACTTTC
TRBV7-9	TRBJ1-2	-	-	CASSLREGYGYTF	TGTGCCAGCAGCTTAAGGGAGGGTTATGGCTACACCTTC
TRBV5-1	TRBJ2-7	TRBD1	-	CASSLGQGGDEQYF	TGCGCCAGCAGCCTCGGACAGGGTGGAGACGAGCAGTACTTC
TRBV5-1	TRBJ1-1	-	-	CASSLDWVNTEAFF	TGCGCCAGCAGCTTGGATTGGGTGAACACTGAAGCTTTCTTT
TRBV29-1	TRBJ1-2	-	-	CSVIGGSYGYTF	TGCAGCGTGATCGGAGGGAGCTATGGCTACACCTTC
TRBV6-5	TRBJ1-1	TRBD1	once	CASRRQGEAFF	TGTGCCAGCAGACGACAGGGGGAAGCTTTCTTT
TRBV7-8	TRBJ2-7	TRBD2	-	CASSLVVQAGTSGGKSYEQYF	TGTGCCAGCAGCTTAGTGGTACAGGCAGGGACTAGCGGGGGGAAAAGCTACGAGCAGTACTTC
TRBV5-6	TRBJ1-6	-	-	CASSFGSDSPLHF	TGTGCCAGCAGCTTCGGGTCGGATTCACCCCTCCACTTT
TRBV30	TRBJ1-4	-	-	CAWSLNSNNEKLFF	TGTGCCTGGAGCCTCAACAGCAATAATGAAAAACTGTTTTTT
TRBV5-4	TRBJ1-6	-	-	CASSPYNGWNSPLHF	TGTGCCAGCAGCCCTTACAACGGGTGGAATTCACCCCTCCACTTT
TRBV5-1	TRBJ2-5	-	-	CASSLGGTNQETQYF	TGCGCCAGCAGCTTGGGCGGGACGAACCAAGAGACCCAGTACTTC
TRBV6-5	TRBJ1-2	TRBD1	-	CASSYRDRGNGYTF	TGTGCCAGCAGTTACAGGGACAGGGGTAATGGCTACACCTTC
TRBV27	TRBJ1-1	-	-	CASSGPGYTEAFF	TGTGCCAGCAGTGGACCAGGGTACACTGAAGCTTTCTTT
TRBV30	TRBJ2-5	TRBD2	-	CAWATGSGGASETQYF	TGTGCCTGGGCCACCGGGAGCGGGGGGGCCTCAGAGACCCAGTACTTC
TRBV7-8	TRBJ2-5	-	few	CASSRGQHQETQYF	TGTGCCAGCAGCCGTGGACAGCACCAAGAGACCCAGTACTTC
TRBV2	TRBJ1-1	-	-	CASSVQNTEAFF	TGTGCCAGCAGTGTCCAGAACACTGAAGCTTTCTTT
TRBV4-1	TRBJ2-5	TRBD2	-	CASSLGLAGPGGTQYF	TGCGCCAGCAGCCTAGGACTAGCGGGGCCGGGTGGGACCCAGTACTTC
TRBV19	TRBJ1-1	-	-	CASSIGRWNTEAFF	TGTGCCAGTAGTATAGGAAGGTGGAACACTGAAGCTTTCTTT
TRBV6-5	TRBJ2-3	TRBD2	few	CASSWSGGATDTQYF	TGTGCCAGCAGTTGGAGCGGGGGGGCCACAGATACGCAGTATTTT
TRBV10-1	TRBJ2-1	TRBD2	-	CASSSGGLYNEQFF	TGCGCCAGCTCTAGCGGGGGTTTGTACAATGAGCAGTTCTTC
TRBV9	TRBJ2-5	TRBD2	few	CASSVSGQETQYF	TGTGCCAGCAGCGTTAGCGGGCAAGAGACCCAGTACTTC